Shown below are 12 T cell receptor beta chains from a single sample sequenced in a study of patients and donors after allogeneic stem cell transplantation. TCRdb fed the RT-PCR reads into MiXCR, producing one record per CDR3 protein. This sample carries about 400,000 distinct CDR3 sequences, 16% of them seen once, and the ten largest clones take about 7%. Sequenced sample: blood, either unsorted or a sorted T cell fraction (not recorded which). The origin of the receptors is a human donor who was either an allogeneic HSCT recipient or a stem cell or donor lymphocyte infusion donor (not recorded which). It is not recorded whose cells these are; they may come from a transplant donor.

The rearrangement joins TRBV2 to TRBJ2-1; tentatively, D is TRBD1 (6 bases). V was clipped by 6 bases and J by 0 bases, with 9 bases between them. Germline values: CDR1 SNHLY, CDR2 FYNNEI. This CDR3 is 14 amino acids long. CDR3 loop: CASRAGVSYNEQFF. CDR3 nucleotide sequence: TGTGCCAGCAGAGCAGGGGTCTCCTACAATGAGCAGTTCTTC.

This clonotype was counted only a few times. This chain connects TRBV5-6 to TRBJ2-4; 10 nucleotides align to TRBD2. V shed 0 bases and J 6 bases; nucleotides not matched to a gene: 3. CDR3 length: 15 residues. The V gene's germline CDR1 is SGHDT and CDR2 YYEEEE. The CDR3 bases are TGTGCCAGCAGCTTGGCCTTAGCGGGGGGAAACATTCAGTACTTC. Its protein is CASSLALAGGNIQYF.

The V call is TRBV6-1, the J call TRBJ2-1, with 15 bases lining up with TRBD2. This CDR3 has 15 residues. The germline gives CDR1 MNHNS, CDR2 SASEGT. V shed 8 bases and J 12 bases; nucleotides not matched to a gene: 11. The CDR3 sequence is CASVTGTSGGSGQFF. The CDR3 DNA reads TGTGCCAGCGTCACCGGGACTAGCGGGGGGTCAGGGCAGTTCTTC.

The chain recombines TRBV7-2 with TRBJ1-2; no firm D call. The CDR3 is made up of 12 amino acids. Germline V CDR1 and CDR2: SGHTA, FQGNSA. The germline V and J ends were trimmed by 3 bases and 7 bases, with 9 bases remaining between them. CDR3 sequence (DNA): TGTGCCAGCAGCTTGGGTTTCCGTGGCTACACCTTC. Amino acid sequence: CASSLGFRGYTF.

This clonotype was seen more than once but under ten times. The chain employs TRBV12-3 or TRBV12-4 and TRBJ1-1; TRBD1 might be the D (6 bases). This CDR3 spans 14 amino acids. The V gene lost 2 bases and the J gene lost 2 bases, with 9 bases spanning the gap. CDR3 in amino acids: CASSLFRGNTEAFF. In nucleotides, the CDR3 is TGTGCCAGCAGTTTATTCAGGGGAAACACTGAAGCTTTCTTT.

This chain links TRBV5-6 with TRBJ2-7; D call uncertain. CDR1 and CDR2 from the germline V gene are SGHDT and YYEEEE. This CDR3 spans 12 amino acids. V was shortened by 7 bases and J by 2 bases, with 10 bases between the two germline ends. The CDR3 sequence is CASGMGPYEQYF. DNA for the CDR3: TGTGCCAGCGGAATGGGTCCCTACGAGCAGTACTTC.

This clonotype was picked up a small number of times. CDR3 in DNA: TGTGCCAGCAGCTTGAAGGGTTTTAATGAAAAACTGTTTTTT. Residues: CASSLKGFNEKLFF. This chain links TRBV5-6 with TRBJ1-4; D is undetermined. This CDR3 region has 14 residues. CDR1 and CDR2 from the germline V gene are SGHDT and YYEEEE. Trimming cost V 1 base and J 4 bases, with 8 bases left between them.

In its sample, this clonotype was seen a few times. V and J are TRBV10-3 and TRBJ2-7; 9 nucleotides match TRBD1. V lost 6 bases, J lost 6 bases, and 6 bases stayed unmatched. The CDR3 runs to 13 residues. Germline assignment: CDR1 ENHRY and CDR2 SYGVKD. CDR3 residues: CAIRRDRDGEQYF. As DNA, the CDR3 is TGTGCCATCAGACGGGACAGGGATGGCGAGCAGTACTTC.

The J gene is TRBJ1-6, the V gene TRBV7-3; maybe TRBD1 (6 bases). CDR1 SGHTA and CDR2 FQGTGA come from the germline V gene. This CDR3 is built from 15 residues. With 2 bases removed from V and 10 bases from J, the gap between germline ends came to 15 bases. The CDR3 reads CASSLEAGVGSPLHF. The CDR3 DNA follows: TGTGCCAGCAGCTTAGAAGCAGGGGTTGGGTCACCCCTCCACTTT.

The chain uses TRBV5-1 and TRBJ2-2; TRBD2 might be the D (6 bases). CDR1 is SGHRS, CDR2 YFSETQ, per germline. The V gene lost 0 bases and the J gene lost 1 base, with 10 bases spanning the gap. This CDR3 contains 16 residues. For the CDR3, the DNA is TGCGCCAGCAGCTTGGATCGAGCGGGGAACACCGGGGAGCTGTTTTTT. It is translated as CASSLDRAGNTGELFF.

This clonotype was seen a few times. This chain connects TRBV5-1 to TRBJ1-2; D unresolved. The V end lost 1 base, the J end lost 2 bases, and 6 bases lay between the germline ends. The CDR3 has 13 amino acids. Germline-derived CDR1 and CDR2 are SGHRS and YFSETQ. The CDR3 DNA reads TGCGCCAGCAGCTTGACAGAAAACTATGGCTACACCTTC. Its translation is CASSLTENYGYTF.

The gene calls are TRBV20-1 and TRBJ2-1; possibly TRBD2 for D (6 bases). This CDR3 has 10 residues. V gave up 6 bases and J gave up 13 bases, with 13 bases separating them. CDR1 DFQATT and CDR2 SNEGSKA come from the germline V gene (reference sequence). CDR3 sequence reads: CSASPDYQFF. CDR3 DNA sequence: TGCAGTGCCTCGCCGGACTACCAGTTCTTC.